This T cell receptor beta chain is drawn from a study of T cell responses to AZD1222 COVID-19 vaccine (dated by TCRdb to the early 2020s). About the full investigation: TCR sequencing was performed for some 250 trial participants, of whom about 200 were given two doses of AZD1222 and around 25 were given two doses of MenACWY control vaccine. Trial participants were enrolled into age subgroups of 18-55, 56-69 and 70-plus years, which contained around 150, 29 and 61 TCR-sequenced participants, respectively.

Based on the germline V gene, the CDR1 and CDR2 sequences are SGHTA and FQGTGA. Deletion took 3 bases off V and 7 bases off J, with a span of 16 bases between the germline ends. The CDR3 has 15 amino acids, counting the end cysteine and phenylalanine. This entry keeps only the CDR3 DNA: 45 bases, framed from base 1. The time point label, as the study defines it: about 28 days (+/-7) after the second vaccine dose. The treatment or condition label, as the study defines it: meningococcal conjugate vaccine given as trial control. Vaccinee samples came from UK trials COV001 and COV002, including a single-blind randomized controlled phase 2/3 trial of AZD1222 (ChAdOx1 nCoV-19) in healthy adults. For TCRbeta chain sequencing, PBMC samples from trial participants were taken at day 0 and at day 28 after the second dose. Points on this clone: There is no known antigen for this receptor. No qualities accompany the bases; no much larger clone lies one base away.

The CDR3 regions of human TCRbeta chains were analyzed by immunosequencing. From the authors' description of their analysis: Repertoire TCRs were matched against a reference library of SARS-CoV-2-specific TCRs generated with the MIRA antigen-specificity platform. Breadth was defined as the fraction of unique TCRs that were SARS-CoV-2-associated, and depth was defined as the fraction of total T cells that were SARS-CoV-2-associated. Using the MIRA data, each spike-specific TCR was assigned both to the spike region to which the TCR was reactive and to a CD4 or CD8 class. Log10-transformed breadth and depth values were compared by one-way ANOVA with Sidak's multiple comparisons tests. TCRdb mirrors the immuneACCESS table, restricted to in-frame sequences. Some clones are absent from its copies; in checked studies, under half trace to an unresolved V gene, and the reason for the others is unknown. V, J and clone size derive from that table, while D and trimming were established from the DNA sequence. Recorded for this sample are 130,000 to 150,000 clones; 88% of them occurred a single time. Of the sample, 4.5% to 5.5% is held by the ten largest clones.

Study-level results and caveats: In the small 56-69-year group, the increase in depth fell short of significance, most likely because of low power. Participants were mostly white British, with more females than males. The authors suggested clonal diversity may have been underestimated. Because no day 14 peak-response samples were available, repertoires were characterized only after the peak T cell response. The whole spike protein was spanned by vaccine-associated CD4 TCRs, and dominant responses were seen in regions 160-218 and 743-854. Nearly half of unique spike-specific TCRs reportedly recognized epitopes outside regions mutated in the B.1.351 and B.1.1.7 variants. A significant rise in spike-specific TCR breadth and depth was observed after two AZD1222 doses relative to day 0 and relative to MenACWY recipients. Only five to seven AZD1222 recipients were SARS-CoV-2 seropositive at baseline, limiting conclusions about previously exposed vaccinees.

The material was peripheral blood, obtained 28 days after the second dose of the MenACWY control vaccine. The chain is assembled from TRBV7-3 and TRBJ2-1; the D gene is tentatively TRBD1 or TRBD2, each matching 6 bases. This receptor was identified in an adult who received the MenACWY meningococcal vaccine as a control. The DNA reads as follows: TGTGCCAGCAGCTTCTATCCGGGGGCCGGGAATGAGCAGTTCTTC. Its protein product is CASSFYPGAGNEQFF.